This entry is about one TCR beta chain. This record belongs to a study of blood T cell repertoires in COVID-19. Looking at the study overall: Some COVID-19 samples were acute and others convalescent; all came from the United States, Italy and Spain. PBMCs, B-cell-depleted T cells, or T cells provided the cDNA or gDNA that made up the material.

Authors' analysis steps: Amplification with reference gene primers provided the estimates of nucleated cell counts. The method was immunoSEQ multiplex PCR; TCRdb's version includes in-frame clones alone and lacks a portion of them. V and J calls and clone size are those listed in that table; D and trimming were worked out from the DNA. The sample lists some 200,000 clones; 83% were seen once. A Seattle source enrolled patients during active infection and followed them longitudinally. Germline V gene sequence: CDR1 DFQATT, CDR2 SNEGSKA (reference sequence). The CDR3 has 10 amino acids. The V end was cut by 8 bases, the J end by 8 bases, with 12 bases between.

Sequencing used peripheral blood. The source of this sequence is a woman between 25 and 40 years old with COVID-19, enrolled during active disease. The chain carries TRBV20-1 and TRBJ1-2; D perhaps matches TRBD1 (6 bases). CDR3 in DNA: TGCAGTCCAACGGGGGGCGGCTACACCTTC. As protein: CSPTGGGYTF.